The following is a T cell receptor beta chain sequence with its context. Its target is unknown. These data originate in a study of T-cell reconstitution after alpha-beta-depleted transplantation in children. Study findings and constraints: TCRbeta diversity was high at day 60 in some patients (a result of surviving recipient T cells and thymic progenitors). Reportedly, only several hundred clones from non-depleted graft cells drove alpha-beta T-cell counts at about two months. It was newly produced T cells that mostly accounted for T-cell counts and diversity one year after transplant.

The TCRbeta library incorporated unique molecular identifiers. TCRdb redid the calling of the PCR reads with MiXCR, one entry per CDR3 protein. The sample records more than 300,000 distinct CDR3 sequences, 15% to 20% being singletons. The sequence was collected from a male patient under 10 years old who had a stem cell transplant for acute lymphoblastic leukemia, so the T cells may come from the graft donor. The sample was PBMCs, mostly from graft donor cells, taken 360 days after TCRalphabeta/CD19-depleted stem cell transplant.

The CDR3 sequence: CASSPRRGQAQYF. The CDR3 DNA reads as TGTGCCAGCAGCCCTAGGAGGGGGCAGGCGCAGTATTTT. This chain connects TRBV7-3 to TRBJ2-3; possible D gene TRBD1, 7 bases. There are 13 residues in the CDR3. CDR1 and CDR2 (germline): SGHTA, FQGTGA. V lost 5 bases and J lost 10, with 16 bases in between.